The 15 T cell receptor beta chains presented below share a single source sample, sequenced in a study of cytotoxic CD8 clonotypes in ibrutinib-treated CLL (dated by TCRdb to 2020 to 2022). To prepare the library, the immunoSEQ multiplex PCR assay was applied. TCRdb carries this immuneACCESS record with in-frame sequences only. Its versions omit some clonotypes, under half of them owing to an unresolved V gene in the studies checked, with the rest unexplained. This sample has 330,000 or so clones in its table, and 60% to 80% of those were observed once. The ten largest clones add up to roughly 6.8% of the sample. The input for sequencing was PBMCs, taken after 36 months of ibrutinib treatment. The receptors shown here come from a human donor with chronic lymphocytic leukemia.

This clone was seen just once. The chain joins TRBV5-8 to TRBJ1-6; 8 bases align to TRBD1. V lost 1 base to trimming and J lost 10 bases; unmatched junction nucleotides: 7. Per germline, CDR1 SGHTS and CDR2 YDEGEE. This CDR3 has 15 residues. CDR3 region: CASSLRTGSGSPLHF. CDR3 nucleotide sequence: TGTGCCAGCAGCTTGCGGACAGGGTCGGGATCACCCCTCCACTTT.

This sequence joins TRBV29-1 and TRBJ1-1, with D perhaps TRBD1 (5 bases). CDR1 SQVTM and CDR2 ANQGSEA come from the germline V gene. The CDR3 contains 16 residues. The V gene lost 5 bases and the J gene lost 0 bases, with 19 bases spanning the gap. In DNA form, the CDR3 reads TGCAGCGTTCCCCAAGGCCCGGGACGGCTGAACACTGAAGCTTTCTTT. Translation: CSVPQGPGRLNTEAFF.

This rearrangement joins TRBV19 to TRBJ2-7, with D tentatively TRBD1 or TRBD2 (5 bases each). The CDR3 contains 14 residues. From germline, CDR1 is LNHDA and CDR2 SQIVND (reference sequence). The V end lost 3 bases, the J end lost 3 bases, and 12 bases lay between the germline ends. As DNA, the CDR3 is TGTGCCAGTAGTATGGTAGAGGGACGCTACGAGCAGTACTTC. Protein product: CASSMVEGRYEQYF.

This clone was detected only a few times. The CDR3 region is CASRFHNEQFF. The DNA of the CDR3 is TGTGCCAGCAGGTTCCACAATGAGCAGTTCTTC. The rearrangement uses TRBV6-5 and TRBJ2-1; D unclear. The CDR3 loop spans 11 amino acids. The germline V and J ends were trimmed by 6 bases and 5 bases, with 5 bases remaining between them. Germline V gene lookup returns CDR1 MNHEY and CDR2 SVGAGI.

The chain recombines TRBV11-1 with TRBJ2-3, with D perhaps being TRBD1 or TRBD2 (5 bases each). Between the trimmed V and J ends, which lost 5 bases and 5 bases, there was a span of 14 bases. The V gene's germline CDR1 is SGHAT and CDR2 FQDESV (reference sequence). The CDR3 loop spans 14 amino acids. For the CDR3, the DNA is TGTGCCAGCAGCGCGAGGCAGAGGGGAGATACGCAGTATTTT. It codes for CASSARQRGDTQYF.

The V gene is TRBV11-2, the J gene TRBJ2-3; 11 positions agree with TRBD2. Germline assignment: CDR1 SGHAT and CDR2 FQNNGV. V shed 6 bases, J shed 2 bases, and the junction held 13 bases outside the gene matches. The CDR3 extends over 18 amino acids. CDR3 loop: CASRPRLAGIPATDTQYF. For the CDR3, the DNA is TGTGCCAGCAGACCTAGACTAGCGGGAATACCGGCCACAGATACGCAGTATTTT. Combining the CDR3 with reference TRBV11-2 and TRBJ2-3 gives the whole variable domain EAGVAQSPRYKIIEKRQSVAFWCNPISGHATLYWYQQILGQGPKLLIQFQNNGVVDDSQLPKDRFSAERLKGVDSTLKIQPAKLEDSAVYLCASRPRLAGIPATDTQYFGPGTRLTVL.

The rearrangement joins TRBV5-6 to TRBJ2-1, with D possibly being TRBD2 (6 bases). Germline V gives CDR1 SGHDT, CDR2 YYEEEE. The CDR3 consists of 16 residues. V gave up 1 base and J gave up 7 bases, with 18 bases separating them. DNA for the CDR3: TGTGCCAGCAGCTTGTCCCAATTGGGGAGGACAAATGAGCAGTTCTTC. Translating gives CASSLSQLGRTNEQFF.

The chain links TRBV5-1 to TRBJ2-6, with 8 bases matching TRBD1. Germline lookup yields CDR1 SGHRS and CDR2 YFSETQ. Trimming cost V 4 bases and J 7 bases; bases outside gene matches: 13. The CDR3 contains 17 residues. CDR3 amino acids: CASSEGQVVLGANVLTF. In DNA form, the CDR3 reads TGCGCCAGCAGCGAGGGACAGGTCGTACTCGGAGCCAACGTCCTGACTTTC.

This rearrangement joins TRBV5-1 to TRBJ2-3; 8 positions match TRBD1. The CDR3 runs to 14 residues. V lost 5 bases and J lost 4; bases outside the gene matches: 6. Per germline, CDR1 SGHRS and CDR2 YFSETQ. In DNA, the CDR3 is TGCGCCAGCAGGACGGGACAGGTCGCAGATACGCAGTATTTT. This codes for CASRTGQVADTQYF.

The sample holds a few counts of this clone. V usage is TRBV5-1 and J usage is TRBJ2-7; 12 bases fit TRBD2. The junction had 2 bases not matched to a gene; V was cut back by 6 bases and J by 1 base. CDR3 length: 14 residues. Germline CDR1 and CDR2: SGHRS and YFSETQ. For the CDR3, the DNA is TGCGCCAGCACCGGACTAGCGGGGTCCTACGAGCAGTACTTC. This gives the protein CASTGLAGSYEQYF.

The CDR3 DNA follows: TGTGCCACCAGCAGACCGGGACGGATCGACCCGTACGAGCAGTACTTC. Translating gives CATSRPGRIDPYEQYF. The rearrangement links TRBV15 to TRBJ2-7, with D perhaps being TRBD1 or TRBD2 (5 bases each). CDR1 and CDR2 (germline): LNHNV, YYDKDF (reference sequence). Trimming removed 2 bases from V and 4 bases from J, with 18 bases in between. This CDR3 is 16 amino acids long.

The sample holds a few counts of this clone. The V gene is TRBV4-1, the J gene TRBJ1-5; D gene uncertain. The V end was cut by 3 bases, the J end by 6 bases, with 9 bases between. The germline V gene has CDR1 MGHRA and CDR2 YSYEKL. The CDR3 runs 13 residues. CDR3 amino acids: CASSQATVQPQHF. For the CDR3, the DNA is TGCGCCAGCAGCCAGGCCACAGTTCAGCCCCAGCATTTT.

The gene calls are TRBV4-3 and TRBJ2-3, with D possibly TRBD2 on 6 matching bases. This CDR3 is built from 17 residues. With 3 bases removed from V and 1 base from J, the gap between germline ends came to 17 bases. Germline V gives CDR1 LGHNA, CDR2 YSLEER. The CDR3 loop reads CASSQTTPGVGTDTQYF. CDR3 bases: TGCGCCAGCAGCCAGACCACCCCGGGGGTGGGCACAGATACGCAGTATTTT.

CDR3 in amino acids: CASSHLTGRDYGYTF. CDR3 nucleotides: TGTGCCAGCAGCCATCTCACGGGCAGGGACTATGGCTACACCTTC. The chain has TRBV14 and TRBJ1-2, with D possibly matching TRBD1 (5 bases). CDR3 size: 15 residues. Trimming took 3 bases from V and 3 from J, leaving 14 bases between them. CDR1 SGHDN and CDR2 FVKESK come from the germline V gene. The entire variable domain, with the rest obtained from reference TRBV14 and TRBJ1-2, is as follows: EAGVTQFPSHSVIEKGQTVTLRCDPISGHDNLYWYRRVMGKEIKFLLHFVKESKQDESGMPNNRFLAERTGGTYSTLKVQPAELEDSGVYFCASSHLTGRDYGYTFGSGTRLTVV.

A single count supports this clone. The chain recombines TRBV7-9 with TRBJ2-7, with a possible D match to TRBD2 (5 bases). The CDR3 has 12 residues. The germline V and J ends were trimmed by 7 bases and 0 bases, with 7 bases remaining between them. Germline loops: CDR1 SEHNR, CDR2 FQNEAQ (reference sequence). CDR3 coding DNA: TGTGCCAGCAACGACTACTCCTACGAGCAGTACTTC. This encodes CASNDYSYEQYF.